This TCR beta chain was captured in a study of cytomegalovirus exposure and HLA in healthy donors (dated by TCRdb to about 2017). Turning to the overall study: In an earlier analysis of 550 to 750 of the donors, 276 Gb of sequence data and 100 million or so unique TCR beta sequences from some 170 million T cells were reported. Roughly 300 gigabases of sequencing data and around 80 million unique TCR sequences made up an early release that covered over 550 HLA-typed donors. Of the roughly 420 genotyped donors, approximately 80% were placed in the genetic ancestry cluster associated with self-reported Caucasian donors. The aim of the study was to test whether cataloging public T cell receptors could identify signatures of past pathogen exposure. The study used immunosequencing to profile the T cell repertoires of 666 subjects and linked those repertoires to cytomegalovirus serostatus. Along with the roughly 710-subject first cohort, a separate validation cohort of approximately 110 different subjects was used. To predict cytomegalovirus infection status, the study combined high-throughput TCR immunosequencing, statistical association of individual TCRs with disease status, and machine learning. A later analysis re-examined previously published TCR beta repertoires from more than 550 donors and added high-resolution HLA genotyping to investigate patterns of TCR occurrence. The later analysis used no new phenotypic data to find candidate immune exposures, relying instead on TCR beta sequences and their occurrence across donors. To decide whether each TCR beta V gene segment behaved as functional or pseudogenic, an earlier analysis of 587 of the donors relied on high-throughput TCR beta sequencing. Donor age, sex, ethnicity and CMV serostatus were collected together with the repertoire data. A later genetic analysis took genome-wide SNP genotypes for about 65% of the 666 donors and used that subset as a discovery cohort. Every repertoire in the discovery cohort had been generated on one and the same sequencing platform. Both class I and class II loci were covered by HLA typing, at four-digit resolution. Typing coverage varied by locus: about 620-640 donors for A, B, C, DRB1 and DQB1; roughly 560 for DQA1; more than 600 for DPA1; under 490 for DPB1. Because of strong linkage in the cohort, five DR-DQ haplotypes were treated as single units for association and clustering. Among some 400 genotyped donors of the cohort, an average of about 240,000 unique TCR beta nucleotide sequences was sequenced per donor, of which roughly 18% were non-productive. Overall results and qualifications from the work: In this cohort, only TCR beta chains were sequenced, and detectable features were limited by the absence of alpha or paired-chain data. Three of the identified cytomegalovirus-associated TCR beta chains were confirmed in vitro to be specific for cytomegalovirus antigens. The 87-base-pair reads could not distinguish some IMGT-functional V segments, including TRBV6-2 and TRBV6-3, so those segments were excluded. A further reported finding was that TCR beta sequences accurately predicted the HLA-A and HLA-B alleles for most subjects in the first cohort. The study gave a list of under 200 TCR beta chains associated with cytomegalovirus. The authors suggested that the approach could potentially be generalized to other disease states and immunological phenotypes. A later analysis found that most CMV-associated TCR beta chains appeared HLA-restricted, with HLA associations seemingly driven largely by CMV exposure. For the cohort, immune exposure information was limited to CMV serostatus. Strong co-occurrence of HLA alleles, especially DR and DQ, made assigning TCR associations to individual alleles difficult. At a false discovery rate of 0.05, a later analysis linked about 17,000 TCR beta sequences to specific HLA alleles. An earlier analysis of 450 to 750 of the donors showed that most TCR beta V segments appeared in productive rearrangements either about 87% or about 30% of the time, which broadly matched IMGT annotations. Because counts were too low, about 18 rarely observed V segments, including chromosome 9 orphons, were excluded from the earlier analysis of several hundred of the donors. In a later genetic analysis, fewer N-insertions in productive TCRs were reported among donors in an Asian-associated ancestry cluster than the roughly 700-donor mean. A later analysis found that HLA-associated TCR beta chains were more clonally expanded and had lower generation probabilities than equally common non-associated chains. In a later genetic analysis, a missense DCLRE1C variant was associated with V-gene and J-gene trimming of TCR beta chains, and the association was replicated in an independent cohort. Because HLA typing was unavailable for some donors at each locus, only the typed subset was used in association tests. Roughly uniform sequencing depth across donors was assumed in presence/absence analyses, although this assumption may not hold. Most TCR sequences were seen in very few donors, while some public TCRs were found in many individuals. Cytomegalovirus status was reported to be diagnosed by the classifier with high specificity and sensitivity in both the original and validation cohorts. According to a later analysis, TCR association rates differed among HLA loci, with DRB1 alleles showing the most associated TCRs and HLA-C alleles showing the fewest. A cluster of highly shared sequence variants was judged likely to represent a technical artifact of the sequencing pipeline. In a later analysis, several top co-occurrence clusters were reported to appear linked to parvovirus B19, influenza, CMV and Epstein-Barr virus. Linkage disequilibrium might explain the correlated functional status among segregating V segments, but an unknown experimental factor could not be excluded.

Libraries were constructed by the immunoSEQ multiplex PCR assay. A mixture of 60 forward primers for TCR Vbeta segments and 13 reverse primers for TCR Jbeta segments was used in the multiplex PCR. Amplification of the CDR3 region of rearranged TCR beta genes was performed with a multiplex PCR assay on genomic DNA. The Illumina HiSeq System was used to sequence the amplified TCR beta libraries as 87-base-pair reads. The authors processed their data as follows. In a later analysis, some 80 million unique TCR beta chains were counted across the roughly 700 repertoires, and roughly 10 million of these chains were shared by at least two donors. Raw reads were error-corrected and collapsed into unique sequences with a nearest-neighbor algorithm that merged closely related sequences to remove PCR and sequencing errors. CDR3 sequences were aligned to IMGT reference sequences to assign V, D and J gene segments. Each retained sequence needed at least a six-nucleotide match to both a V gene segment and a J gene segment. Rearrangements were called productive when the CDR3 lacked stop codons and stayed in frame with V and J; all others were non-productive. CDR3 was defined according to IMGT convention as the region running from the second conserved V-encoded cysteine to the conserved J-encoded phenylalanine. Sequences without an unambiguous match to a single V gene segment were excluded from the earlier analysis of almost 600 of the donors. An earlier analysis of 587 of the donors called V segments functional above 56.7% productive rearrangements and segregating when the between-donor standard deviation exceeded 5%. A statistical classification framework was developed to diagnose cytomegalovirus status using the catalog of TCR beta chain sequences. A later analysis assigned V and J genes by comparing TCR nucleotide sequences with IMGT/GENE-DB human TR gene sequences. Using the TCRdist pipeline, a later analysis assigned CDR3 sequences along with most-parsimonious VDJ recombination scenarios. In a later analysis, each TCR beta chain was defined by its CDR3 amino acid sequence together with its V-gene family, and reads lacking a unique V-gene family were excluded. In a later analysis, some 600 highly shared, low-generation-probability nucleotide sequences were removed to address suspected cross-contamination and a sequencing artifact. For each public chain, a later analysis derived a clonal expansion index from normalized ranks of inferred template counts within each repertoire. Generation probabilities in a later analysis came from a VDJ recombination model fitted to out-of-frame rearrangements, and those results were checked against IGoR. In a later analysis, hypergeometric tests were used to score TCR-TCR, TCR-HLA and TCR-CMV co-occurrence, with a repertoire-size bias correction applied to TCR pairs. To estimate false discovery rates, a later analysis permuted the HLA or CMV assignments 20 times. In a later analysis, co-occurring TCRs were grouped using DBSCAN, and TCRdist sequence similarity was added for clustering within HLA-allele-positive subsets. For co-occurrence clustering, repertoires with fewer than 30,000 or more than 120,000 public chains were excluded, along with a handful of repertoires with anomalous nucleotide sharing. Here the immuneACCESS table is served through TCRdb, limited to in-frame sequences with V and J called. Missing clones are a known gap in these copies; in checked studies unresolved V genes cover under half, and the rest lacks a known reason. The D gene and trimming were derived from the DNA, and the V and J assignments and clone size from that table. Here the sample has under 150,000 clones; about 84% occur a single time. Of the sample, roughly 1.2% falls within the top ten clones.

Concerning this clone: It has no known antigen specificity. The sample holds no much larger clone one base away, and base qualities are not on file.

Counted from cysteine to phenylalanine, this CDR3 has 16 amino acids. CDR3 DNA only is kept here, 48 bases in frame from base 1. Per the germline V gene (reference sequence), MNHEY is the CDR1 and SMNVEV is the CDR2. Trimming costs V 2 bases and J 2 bases, and their ends lie 16 bases apart. In total, 630 or so healthy bone marrow donors made up the cohort. At the time of sampling, all cohort members were nominally healthy, though unrecorded immune exposures were likely present. The donor tested CMV seronegative, placing the donor among the 350 or so seronegative members of the cohort. A peripheral blood sample was collected from each donor, and TCR beta sequencing was performed on peripheral blood mononuclear cells. Genomic DNA extraction from the blood cell samples was performed with the Qiagen DNeasy Blood Extraction Kit.

The receptor's source is a boy aged 10-17 years in good health and CMV-seronegative. The specimen sequenced was PBMCs. The rearranged chain carries TRBV27 and TRBJ2-7; the D gene is perhaps TRBD2, on 5 matching bases. The nucleotide sequence reads as follows: TGTGCCAGCAGTTTAGCAGGTTCGGGATTAGCCTACGAGCAGTACTTC. This sequence encodes CASSLAGSGLAYEQYF.